The 28 T cell receptor beta chains listed next were all sequenced from one sample in a study of T cell changes during pregnancy in multiple sclerosis. Repertoires were generated with immunoSEQ multiplex PCR, while TCRdb's copy carries only in-frame clones and drops some. The table lists 35,000 to 40,000 clones, over 75% of them singletons. The material sequenced was CD4+ T cells from peripheral blood mononuclear cells, taken before pregnancy. Receptors originate from a female donor with multiple sclerosis, enrolled in a pregnancy study.

This clone was seen a handful of times. The chain joins TRBV6-5 to TRBJ1-1; 9 positions agree with TRBD1. V shed 6 bases and J 0 bases; nucleotides not matched to a gene: 5. The CDR3 is 15 residues long. Looked up from germline, CDR1 is MNHEY and CDR2 is SVGAGI. The CDR3 DNA follows: TGTGCCAGCAGAAGCCGACAGGGGGTGAACACTGAAGCTTTCTTT. This gives the protein CASRSRQGVNTEAFF.

The V and J genes are TRBV29-1 and TRBJ1-5; D may be TRBD1 (5 bases). Trimming took off 4 bases at V and 5 bases at J, with 9 bases between the two ends. The germline V gene has CDR1 SQVTM and CDR2 ANQGSEA. The CDR3 totals 12 residues. The CDR3 nucleotides read TGCAGCGTTGGGCAGGGTGATCAGCCCCAGCATTTT. Translated, it gives CSVGQGDQPQHF.

The chain couples TRBV10-1 to TRBJ2-3, with TRBD1 matching 7 bases. From germline, CDR1 is WNHNN and CDR2 SYGVQD (reference sequence). Unmatched junction bases numbered 8, after V lost 4 bases and J lost 1 base. The length of the CDR3 is 16 residues. The CDR3 region is CASSVKTGTGTDTQYF. The CDR3 bases are TGCGCCAGCAGTGTCAAGACAGGGACAGGCACAGATACGCAGTATTTT.

V and J are TRBV6-5 and TRBJ1-1; TRBD1 matches at 7 bases. There are 13 residues in the CDR3. Germline V lookup: CDR1 MNHEY, CDR2 SVGAGI. Trimming at V came to 8 bases and at J to 3 bases, leaving 6 bases not matched to a gene. The CDR3 is CASGDRAYTEAFF. In nucleotides, the CDR3 is TGTGCCAGCGGCGACAGGGCCTACACTGAAGCTTTCTTT.

The chain employs TRBV4-2 and TRBJ2-3, with no clear D. The CDR3 runs to 15 residues. Germline loops: CDR1 LGHNA, CDR2 YNFKEQ. V was trimmed by 6 bases and J by 0 bases, leaving 13 bases between them. The CDR3 DNA reads as TGTGCCAGCAGTACAATAGCTGCTAGCACAGATACGCAGTATTTT. It specifies CASSTIAASTDTQYF.

The V and J genes are TRBV28 and TRBJ2-3; no firm D call. The CDR3 is 14 amino acids. Between the trimmed V and J ends, which lost 6 bases and 4 bases, there was a span of 14 bases. Per the germline V gene, CDR1 is MDHEN and CDR2 is SYDVKM. In DNA, the CDR3 is TGTGCCAGCAGGCCGCGGTTGAAATCAGATACGCAGTATTTT. It encodes CASRPRLKSDTQYF.

This chain connects TRBV19 to TRBJ2-3, with 8 bases fitting TRBD2. The V gene end was trimmed by 3 bases and the J gene end by 4 bases; junction bases not matched to a gene: 6. Germline CDR1 is LNHDA and CDR2 is SQIVND (reference sequence). The CDR3 extends over 15 amino acids. Here the CDR3 reads CASSMWSGSSDTQYF. CDR3 nucleotide sequence: TGTGCCAGTAGTATGTGGAGCGGGAGTTCAGATACGCAGTATTTT.

The chain couples TRBV5-5 to TRBJ2-6, with TRBD1 as a possible D gene (5 bases). Trimming shortened V by 4 bases and J by 0 bases, and 8 bases separated the two germline ends. The germline CDR1 and CDR2 sequences are SGHKS and YYEKEE (reference sequence). The CDR3 extends over 15 amino acids. CDR3: CASSVDSSGANVLTF. The CDR3 DNA is TGTGCCAGCAGCGTTGACAGCTCTGGGGCCAACGTCCTGACTTTC.

The rearrangement uses TRBV2 and TRBJ2-7; 7 bases line up with TRBD2. The V gene end was trimmed by 6 bases and the J gene end by 3 bases; junction bases not matched to a gene: 11. The CDR3 consists of 15 residues. Germline assignment: CDR1 SNHLY and CDR2 FYNNEI. The CDR3, as DNA: TGTGCCAGCAGCCAACTAGCGCAGGGAGACTACGAGCAGTACTTC. It yields the protein CASSQLAQGDYEQYF.

The V call is TRBV1, the J call TRBJ2-7; the D call in the table, TRBD2, was not verified against the DNA. TRBV1 is annotated as a pseudogene. The CDR3 is 18 amino acids. The CDR3: CTSSQPSSGRKHLCEQYF. CDR3 bases: TGCACCAGCAGCCAACCAAGTAGCGGGAGGAAACATCTCTGCGAGCAGTACTTC.

This sequence joins TRBV5-1 and TRBJ1-4; D might be TRBD1 (5 bases). V was pared by 0 bases and J by 4 bases, with 10 bases between. This CDR3 is 15 amino acids long. Germline V gene data show CDR1 as SGHRS and CDR2 as YFSETQ. DNA of the CDR3: TGCGCCAGCAGCTTGGGACAGCCTTATAATGAAAAACTGTTTTTT. Translation gives CASSLGQPYNEKLFF.

The chain links TRBV7-2 to TRBJ2-3; D remains ambiguous. Trimming left V 5 bases short and J 2 bases short, with 8 bases between. The CDR3 sequence is 13 residues long. Germline V CDR1 and CDR2: SGHTA, FQGNSA. CDR3 loop: CASSGHYTDTQYF. CDR3 DNA: TGTGCCAGCAGCGGCCACTACACAGATACGCAGTATTTT.

The V gene is TRBV6-5, the J gene TRBJ2-1; 7 bases match TRBD2. The length of the CDR3 is 15 residues. The V and J ends lost 10 bases and 2 bases, in that order; junction bases with no gene match: 11. Germline V gives CDR1 MNHEY, CDR2 SVGAGI. CDR3: CAISRGRPPYNEQFF. CDR3 sequence (DNA): TGTGCCATATCACGCGGGAGACCTCCCTACAATGAGCAGTTCTTC.

The chain carries TRBV19 and TRBJ2-1, with D possibly TRBD1 on 5 matching bases. V was cut by 10 bases and J by 7 bases, with 20 bases left in between. This CDR3 region has 14 residues. CDR1 and CDR2 (germline): LNHDA, SQIVND (reference sequence). The CDR3 DNA reads TGTGCCACTCGAATTCTGACAGACCATAATGAGCAGTTCTTC. Protein product: CATRILTDHNEQFF.

The V call is TRBV5-1, the J call TRBJ1-1; 8 nucleotides agree with TRBD1. With 3 bases clipped from V and 0 bases from J, the junction kept 7 bases outside the gene matches. The CDR3 sequence is 16 residues long. Germline CDR1 SGHRS, CDR2 YFSETQ. DNA for the CDR3: TGCGCCAGCAGCTACGGGACAGGTGGTATGAACACTGAAGCTTTCTTT. Protein product: CASSYGTGGMNTEAFF.

This sequence joins TRBV5-1 and TRBJ1-2, with 7 bases lining up with TRBD1. The V segment lost 1 base and the J segment 4 bases; nucleotides outside the gene matches: 4. Germline loops: CDR1 SGHRS, CDR2 YFSETQ. This CDR3 region has 14 residues. Here the CDR3 DNA reads TGCGCCAGCAGCTTGCCTGGGACAGTCTATGGCTACACCTTC. This sequence encodes CASSLPGTVYGYTF.

This chain uses TRBV11-2 with TRBJ2-1, with TRBD1 as a possible D gene (7 bases). The CDR3 extends over 16 amino acids. CDR1 and CDR2 (germline): SGHAT, FQNNGV. V lost 5 bases and J lost 0, with 14 bases in between. CDR3 in DNA: TGTGCCAGCAGCGACCCTCAGGGGGGCTCCTACAATGAGCAGTTCTTC. Protein sequence: CASSDPQGGSYNEQFF.

This chain joins TRBV10-1 and TRBJ2-3; TRBD2 might be the D (6 bases). The CDR3 consists of 13 residues. V was pared by 6 bases and J by 14 bases, with 21 bases between. Germline V gene sequence: CDR1 WNHNN, CDR2 SYGVQD (reference sequence). The CDR3 nucleotides read TGCGCCAGCAGCCGAACGACCCCGGGAGAGTGGTATTTT. It specifies CASSRTTPGEWYF.

The chain is built from TRBV30 and TRBJ1-1; D gene uncertain. CDR1 is GTSNPN, CDR2 SVGIG, per germline (reference sequence). The CDR3 runs 13 residues. V lost 2 bases and J lost 2, with 9 bases in between. CDR3 residues: CAWSRESNTEAFF. The DNA of the CDR3 is TGTGCCTGGAGTCGGGAGTCCAACACTGAAGCTTTCTTT.

This chain joins TRBV6-1 and TRBJ1-2; 9 nucleotides agree with TRBD1. This CDR3 has 17 amino acids. V gave up 3 bases and J gave up 7 bases; unmatched junction bases: 15. The germline V gene encodes CDR1 MNHNS and CDR2 SASEGT. The CDR3 region is CASSDPLSGTGSFGYTF. DNA of the CDR3: TGTGCCAGCAGTGACCCCCTGTCCGGGACAGGGTCGTTTGGCTACACCTTC.

V and J are TRBV5-1 and TRBJ1-6; TRBD1 matches 9 bases. The junction had 4 bases not matched to a gene; V was cut back by 4 bases and J by 5 bases. Germline V gene lookup returns CDR1 SGHRS and CDR2 YFSETQ. This CDR3 has 15 residues. CDR3 bases: TGCGCCAGCAGCACCCGACAGGGGGATAATTCACCCCTCCACTTT. This gives the protein CASSTRQGDNSPLHF.

This clone has only a few counts. The CDR3 is CASHRTGSNTGELFF. Here the CDR3 DNA reads TGTGCCAGCCACCGGACAGGGTCTAACACCGGGGAGCTGTTTTTT. This rearrangement joins TRBV7-9 to TRBJ2-2, with 8 bases identical to TRBD1. Germline V CDR1 and CDR2: SEHNR, FQNEAQ (reference sequence). V lost 8 bases to trimming and J lost 2 bases; unmatched junction nucleotides: 7. The CDR3 has 15 amino acids.

V and J are TRBV5-1 and TRBJ2-7; D is unclear. CDR1 and CDR2 (germline): SGHRS, YFSETQ. The CDR3 contains 15 residues. Trimming shortened V by 0 bases and J by 3 bases, and 13 bases separated the two germline ends. The CDR3 region has the DNA TGCGCCAGCAGCTTGGCCCTGCGGAAAAACTACGAGCAGTACTTC. This translates into CASSLALRKNYEQYF.

The genes are TRBV5-1 and TRBJ2-5; TRBD2 might be the D (5 bases). The CDR3 loop spans 14 amino acids. With 2 bases removed from V and 4 bases from J, the gap between germline ends came to 12 bases. Germline CDR1 is SGHRS and CDR2 is YFSETQ. The CDR3 nucleotides read TGCGCCAGCAGCTTACAAACTAGTTCAGAGACCCAGTACTTC. Translating gives CASSLQTSSETQYF.

The V call is TRBV5-1, the J call TRBJ2-1; 15 nucleotides match TRBD2. The CDR3 length is 17 residues. CDR1 SGHRS and CDR2 YFSETQ come from the germline V gene. V lost 3 bases to trimming and J lost 7 bases; unmatched junction nucleotides: 8. The CDR3 loop is CASSSLIGTSGRNEQFF. CDR3 DNA: TGCGCCAGCAGCTCACTAATCGGGACTAGCGGGAGGAATGAGCAGTTCTTC.

This clone appeared a single time. The chain carries TRBV7-8 and TRBJ1-2; D perhaps matches TRBD1 (5 bases). Germline CDR1 reads SGHVS; CDR2 reads FQNEAQ. V lost 5 bases, J lost 2 bases, and 12 bases lay in between. The CDR3 extends over 14 amino acids. The CDR3 sequence is CASSNRQLNYGYTF. The CDR3 nucleotides read TGTGCCAGCAGCAACCGACAGCTAAACTATGGCTACACCTTC.

V and J are TRBV6-6 and TRBJ1-1, with TRBD1 matching 8 bases. The CDR3 length is 15 residues. Trimming cost V 5 bases and J 3 bases; bases outside gene matches: 8. Germline CDR1 is MNHNY and CDR2 is SVGAGI (reference sequence). The CDR3 is CASSTRTGRDTEAFF. In nucleotides, the CDR3 is TGTGCCAGCAGTACTCGGACAGGGAGGGACACTGAAGCTTTCTTT.

The rearrangement links TRBV28 to TRBJ1-2; perhaps TRBD1 as D (5 bases). This CDR3 is built from 14 residues. Looked up from germline, CDR1 is MDHEN and CDR2 is SYDVKM. Trimming left V 2 bases short and J 7 bases short, with 14 bases between. The CDR3 DNA is TGTGCCAGCAGTTTAGGGAGCCTCGGGGGTGGCTACACCTTC. Protein: CASSLGSLGGGYTF.